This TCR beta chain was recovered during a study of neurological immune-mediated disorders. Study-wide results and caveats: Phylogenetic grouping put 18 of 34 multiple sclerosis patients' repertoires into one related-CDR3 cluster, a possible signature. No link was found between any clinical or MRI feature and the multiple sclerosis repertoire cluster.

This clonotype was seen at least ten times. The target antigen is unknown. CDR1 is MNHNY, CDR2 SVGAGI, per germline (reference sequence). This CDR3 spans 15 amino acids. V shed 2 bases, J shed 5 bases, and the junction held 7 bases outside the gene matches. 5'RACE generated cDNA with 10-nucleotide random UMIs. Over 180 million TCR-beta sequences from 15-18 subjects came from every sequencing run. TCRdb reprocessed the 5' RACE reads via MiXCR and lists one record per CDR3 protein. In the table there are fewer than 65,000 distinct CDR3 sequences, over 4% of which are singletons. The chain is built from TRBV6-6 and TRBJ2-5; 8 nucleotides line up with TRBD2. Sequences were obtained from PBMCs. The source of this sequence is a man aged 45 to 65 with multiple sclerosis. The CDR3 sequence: CASSYLSGRGETQYF. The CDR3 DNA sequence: TGTGCCAGCAGTTACCTAAGCGGGAGAGGGGAGACCCAGTACTTC.